The 15 T cell receptor beta chains below come from one sample, sequenced in a study of T cell responses to AZD1222 COVID-19 vaccine. The protocol was immunoSEQ multiplex PCR, while the TCRdb copy is restricted to in-frame clones and leaves out a portion. The sample holds some 180,000 clones, approximately 89% seen once. Sequencing was performed on peripheral blood, taken 28 days after the second AZD1222 dose. The source of these receptors is an adult who received the AZD1222 COVID-19 vaccine.

The table lists this clone with a few counts. This sample also contains other DNA sequences that code for the same CDR3. This sequence joins TRBV3-1 (or the pseudogene TRBV3-2) and TRBJ1-1; D call uncertain. Trimming stripped 1 base from V and 1 base from J, with 4 bases between. The CDR3 spans 13 residues. Germline V gene lookup returns CDR1 LGHDT and CDR2 YNNKEL (reference sequence). The CDR3 nucleotides read TGTGCCAGCAGCCAAGGGCGGAACACTGAAGCTTTCTTT. Translating it yields CASSQGRNTEAFF.

J is TRBJ1-2 and V is TRBV11-2, with 7 bases identical to TRBD1. CDR1 is SGHAT, CDR2 FQNNGV, per germline. The CDR3 is made up of 14 amino acids. The junction had 11 bases not matched to a gene; V was cut back by 5 bases and J by 8 bases. CDR3 region: CASSHGTDSGGYTF. The CDR3 DNA sequence: TGTGCCAGCAGCCATGGGACAGATTCGGGCGGCTACACCTTC.

The chain links TRBV4-1 to TRBJ2-1; 8 positions agree with TRBD2. Germline values: CDR1 MGHRA, CDR2 YSYEKL. With 7 bases clipped from V and 8 bases from J, the junction kept 16 bases outside the gene matches. The CDR3 is made up of 16 amino acids. This CDR3 reads CASTRSLSGSRHEQFF. The CDR3 nucleotides read TGCGCCAGCACCCGGTCCTTGAGCGGGAGTCGGCATGAGCAGTTCTTC.

The chain combines TRBV3-1 (or the pseudogene TRBV3-2) with TRBJ2-3, with D possibly TRBD1 on 5 matching bases. Trimming cost V 0 bases and J 2 bases, with 9 bases left between them. The CDR3 extends over 15 amino acids. Germline V gives CDR1 LGHDT, CDR2 YNNKEL (reference sequence). Here the CDR3 reads CASSQDGRVTDTQYF. In nucleotides, the CDR3 is TGTGCCAGCAGCCAAGATGGCAGGGTCACAGATACGCAGTATTTT.

The V and J genes are TRBV7-3 and TRBJ2-3; D possibly corresponds to TRBD2 (5 bases). The V gene lost 5 bases and the J gene lost 3 bases, with 9 bases spanning the gap. Germline V lookup: CDR1 SGHTA, CDR2 FQGTGA. The CDR3 has 13 amino acids. CDR3 in amino acids: CASSTRLTDTQYF. The CDR3 DNA reads as TGTGCCAGCAGCACGAGACTAACAGATACGCAGTATTTT.

This clone was seen only once. CDR3 residues: CASSPGLQETQYF. The CDR3, as DNA: TGTGCCAGCTCACCCGGTTTGCAAGAGACCCAGTACTTC. The chain links TRBV18 to TRBJ2-5; no clear D gene. V was cut by 3 bases and J by 2 bases, with 7 bases left in between. This CDR3 spans 13 amino acids. The germline V gene encodes CDR1 KGHSH and CDR2 LQKENI.

This clone was detected only once. This chain links TRBV11-2 with TRBJ1-2, with TRBD1 matching over 7 bases. Per germline, CDR1 SGHAT and CDR2 FQNNGV. V was clipped by 5 bases and J by 1 base; unmatched bases: 7. The CDR3 covers 15 residues. CDR3 amino acids: CASSRRGPDNYGYTF. The CDR3 DNA follows: TGTGCCAGCAGCAGGAGGGGGCCCGATAACTATGGCTACACCTTC.

V and J are TRBV6-5 and TRBJ2-1; D may be TRBD1 or TRBD2 (5 bases each). V was cut by 0 bases and J by 14 bases, with 11 bases left in between. CDR1 and CDR2 (germline): MNHEY, SVGAGI. CDR3 length equals 12 residues. The CDR3 DNA is TGTGCCAGCAGTTACTCGGGGACGGTCGAGTTCTTC. Amino acid sequence: CASSYSGTVEFF.

V usage is TRBV11-2 and J usage is TRBJ2-2; D might be TRBD1 (5 bases). CDR1 is SGHAT, CDR2 FQNNGV, per germline. CDR3 size: 16 residues. Between the trimmed V and J ends, which lost 1 base and 0 bases, there was a span of 9 bases. Here the CDR3 reads CASSLGGSANTGELFF. CDR3 in DNA: TGTGCCAGCAGCTTAGGGGGCAGCGCGAACACCGGGGAGCTGTTTTTT.

This chain uses TRBV4-1 with TRBJ1-5, with a possible D match to TRBD1 (5 bases). CDR1 and CDR2 from the germline V gene are MGHRA and YSYEKL. The CDR3 is 20 residues long. Trimming removed 3 bases from V and 0 bases from J, with 24 bases in between. CDR3 residues: CASSHRIRGDPTYSNQPQHF. CDR3 nucleotide sequence: TGCGCCAGCAGCCACCGAATAAGAGGGGACCCAACCTATAGCAATCAGCCCCAGCATTTT.

This clone was seen once. This chain links TRBV7-9 with TRBJ1-2; 11 nucleotides align to TRBD1. J was trimmed by 4 bases and V by 3 bases; bases with no gene match: 4. This CDR3 contains 15 residues. CDR1 is SEHNR and CDR2 is FQNEAQ in the germline V gene (reference sequence). This CDR3 reads CASSFRTGGIYGYTF. The CDR3 DNA reads as TGTGCCAGCAGCTTTCGGACAGGGGGCATCTATGGCTACACCTTC.

This chain links TRBV28 with TRBJ1-2; D remains ambiguous. Germline loops: CDR1 MDHEN, CDR2 SYDVKM. The CDR3 length is 13 residues. V lost 6 bases, J lost 3 bases, and 11 bases lay in between. This chain's CDR3 is CASSSARYYGYTF. In DNA, the CDR3 is TGTGCCAGCAGCTCCGCCAGATACTATGGCTACACCTTC.

V and J are TRBV11-3 and TRBJ2-3; possibly TRBD2 for D (5 bases). V lost 1 base, J lost 9 bases, and 8 bases lay in between. Germline V gene data show CDR1 as SGHNT and CDR2 as YENEEA. The CDR3 runs to 12 residues. The CDR3, as DNA: TGTGCCAGCAGCTTAGGAGGGAACACGCAGTATTTT. It translates to CASSLGGNTQYF.

The chain employs TRBV7-2 and TRBJ2-1, with 10 bases aligning to TRBD2. CDR1 SGHTA and CDR2 FQGNSA come from the germline V gene. The CDR3 has 14 residues. V was pared by 3 bases and J by 7 bases, with 3 bases of the junction left unmatched. DNA for the CDR3: TGTGCCAGCAGCTTTAGCGGGGGGCAGAATGAGCAGTTCTTC. This sequence encodes CASSFSGGQNEQFF.

The chain carries TRBV7-9 and TRBJ1-2; 8 bases agree with TRBD1. Germline assignment: CDR1 SEHNR and CDR2 FQNEAQ (reference sequence). The CDR3 runs to 13 residues. V was pared by 5 bases and J by 8 bases, with 7 bases of the junction left unmatched. CDR3 nucleotides: TGTGCCAGCAGCCCGGACAGGGAAGAGGGCTACACCTTC. Protein product: CASSPDREEGYTF.